The TCR beta chain under discussion was sequenced for a study of cytomegalovirus exposure and HLA in healthy donors. Points on this clone: Its antigen remains unknown.

The V end lost 6 bases, the J end lost 1 base, and 6 bases lay between the germline ends. In germline, CDR1 is DFQATT, CDR2 SNEGSKA (reference sequence). The CDR3 is 11 amino acids. General study results and limits: Follow-up analysis later connected one missense variant in DCLRE1C with trimming of TCR beta V- and J-genes. What a later analysis showed was that several of the most significant clusters appeared linked to common viral pathogens. In an earlier analysis, productive rearrangement rates for most beta V segments clustered near 87% or 30%.

This PCR relied on a set of 60 Vbeta primers and 13 Jbeta primers. Sequenced by immunoSEQ multiplex PCR; TCRdb stores in-frame clones only, minus some. This table has roughly 120,000 clones, about four fifths appearing once. Healthy people donating bone marrow made up the donors. This receptor was taken from a man aged 30 to 39 in good health and CMV-seronegative. V gene TRBV20-1 combines with J gene TRBJ1-1, with D possibly TRBD1 on 5 matching bases. The source material was PBMCs. The CDR3 nucleotides read TGCAGTGCAGACAGGAACACTGAAGCTTTCTTT. Protein sequence: CSADRNTEAFF.